This TCR beta chain was sequenced during a study of monozygotic twins with inflammatory bowel disease. No T cells were sorted before total RNA was taken from whole blood. The CDR3 runs 12 residues. Germline values: CDR1 DFQATT, CDR2 SNEGSKA (reference sequence). It was 3,500 to 4,000 ng of total RNA that each TCR library used. One entry per CDR3 protein, without DNA, is what TCRdb gives after re-calling the 5' RACE reads. Here the sample table reports around 450,000 distinct CDR3 sequences. Material: blood. The J gene is TRBJ2-5, the V gene TRBV20-1; TCRdb designates TRBD2, a call that cannot be tested without DNA. The sequence derives from a human donor with ulcerative colitis or Crohn's disease, or a healthy co-twin of an affected twin (not recorded which). The CDR3 region is CSARERAETQYF.